Following are 2 T cell receptor beta chains from one sample sequenced in a study of blood T cell repertoires in COVID-19. Some clones are missing from TCRdb's copy, which holds only in-frame ones; the method was immunoSEQ multiplex PCR. The sample lists approximately 250,000 clones; about 88% were seen once. The sequencing input was PBMCs or T cells enriched from blood (not recorded which). These receptors were collected from a man between 25 and 39 years old with acute COVID-19.

This clone appeared a few times. The chain uses TRBV7-9 and TRBJ1-1; 7 positions agree with TRBD1. V trimming: 4 bases; J trimming: 0 bases; junction bases outside the gene matches: 5. In germline, CDR1 is SEHNR, CDR2 FQNEAQ (reference sequence). The CDR3 runs 15 residues. CDR3 in amino acids: CASSSLQGLNTEAFF. In DNA, the CDR3 is TGTGCCAGCAGCTCTTTACAGGGGTTGAACACTGAAGCTTTCTTT.

V usage is TRBV18 and J usage is TRBJ2-5; D is perhaps TRBD2 (5 bases). The V end was cut by 0 bases, the J end by 5 bases, with 16 bases between. This CDR3 spans 16 amino acids. Germline V gene data show CDR1 as KGHSH and CDR2 as LQKENI. This CDR3 is CASSPPFSRADETQYF. Here the CDR3 DNA reads TGTGCCAGCTCACCACCGTTCTCACGAGCGGATGAGACCCAGTACTTC.